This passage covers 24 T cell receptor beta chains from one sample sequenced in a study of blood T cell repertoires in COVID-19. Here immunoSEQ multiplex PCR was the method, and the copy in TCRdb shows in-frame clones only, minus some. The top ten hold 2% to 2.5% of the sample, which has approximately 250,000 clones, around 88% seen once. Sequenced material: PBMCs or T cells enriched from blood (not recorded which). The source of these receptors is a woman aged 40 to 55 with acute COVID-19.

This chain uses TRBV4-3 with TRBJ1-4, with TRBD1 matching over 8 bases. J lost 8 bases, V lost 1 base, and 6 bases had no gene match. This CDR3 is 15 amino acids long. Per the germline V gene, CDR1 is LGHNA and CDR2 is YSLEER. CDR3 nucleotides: TGCGCCAGCAGCCAAGGGACAGGGCGAGAGGAAAAACTGTTTTTT. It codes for CASSQGTGREEKLFF.

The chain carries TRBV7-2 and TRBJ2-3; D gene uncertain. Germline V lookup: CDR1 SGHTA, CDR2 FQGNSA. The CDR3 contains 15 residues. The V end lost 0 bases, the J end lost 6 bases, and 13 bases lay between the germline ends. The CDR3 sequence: CASSLAQPRKDTQYF. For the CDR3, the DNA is TGTGCCAGCAGCTTAGCTCAGCCTAGAAAGGATACGCAGTATTTT.

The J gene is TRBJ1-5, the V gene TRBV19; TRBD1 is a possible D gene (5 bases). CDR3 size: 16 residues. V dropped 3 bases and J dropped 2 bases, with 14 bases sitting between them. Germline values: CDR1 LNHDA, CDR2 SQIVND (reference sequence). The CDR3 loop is CASSIGSGTGNQPQHF. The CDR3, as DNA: TGTGCCAGTAGTATCGGGTCAGGGACTGGCAATCAGCCCCAGCATTTT.

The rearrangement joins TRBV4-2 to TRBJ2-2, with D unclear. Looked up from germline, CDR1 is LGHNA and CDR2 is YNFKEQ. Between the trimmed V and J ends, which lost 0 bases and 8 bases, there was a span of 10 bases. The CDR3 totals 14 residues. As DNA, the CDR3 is TGTGCCAGCAGCCAAGATGGGCCGTCGGGGGAGCTGTTTTTT. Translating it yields CASSQDGPSGELFF.

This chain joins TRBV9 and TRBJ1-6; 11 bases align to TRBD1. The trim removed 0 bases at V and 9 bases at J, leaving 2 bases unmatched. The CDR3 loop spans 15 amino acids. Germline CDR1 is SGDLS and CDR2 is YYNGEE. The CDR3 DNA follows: TGTGCCAGCAGCGTAGCGGGGACAGGGGGTTCACCCCTCCACTTT. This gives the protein CASSVAGTGGSPLHF. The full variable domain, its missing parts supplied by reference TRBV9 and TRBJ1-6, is DSGVTQTPKHLITATGQRVTLRCSPRSGDLSVYWYQQSLDQGLQFLIQYYNGEERAKGNILERFSAQQFPDLHSELNLSSLELGDSALYFCASSVAGTGGSPLHFGNGTRLTVT.

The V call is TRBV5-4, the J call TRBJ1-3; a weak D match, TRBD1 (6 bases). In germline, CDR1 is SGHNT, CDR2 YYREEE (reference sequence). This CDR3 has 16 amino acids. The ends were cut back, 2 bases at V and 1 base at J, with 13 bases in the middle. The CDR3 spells CASSLGGARSGNTIYF. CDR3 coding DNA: TGTGCCAGCAGCTTAGGGGGGGCGCGATCTGGAAACACCATATATTTT.

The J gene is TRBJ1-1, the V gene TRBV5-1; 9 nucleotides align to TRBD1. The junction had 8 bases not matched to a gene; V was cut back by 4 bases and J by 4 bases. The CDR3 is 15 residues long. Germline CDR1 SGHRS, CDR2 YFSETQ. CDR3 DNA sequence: TGCGCCAGCAGCACAAACTGGGGACAGGGCACTGAAGCTTTCTTT. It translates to CASSTNWGQGTEAFF. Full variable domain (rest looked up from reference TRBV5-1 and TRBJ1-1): KAGVTQTPRYLIKTRGQQVTLSCSPISGHRSVSWYQQTPGQGLQFLFEYFSETQRNKGNFPGRFSGRQFSNSRSEMNVSTLELGDSALYLCASSTNWGQGTEAFFGQGTRLTVV.

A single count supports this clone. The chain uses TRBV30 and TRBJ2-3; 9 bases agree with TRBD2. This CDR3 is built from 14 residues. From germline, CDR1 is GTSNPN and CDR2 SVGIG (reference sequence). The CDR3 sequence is CASGLATFTDTQYF. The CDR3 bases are TGTGCTAGTGGACTAGCGACGTTCACAGATACGCAGTATTTT.

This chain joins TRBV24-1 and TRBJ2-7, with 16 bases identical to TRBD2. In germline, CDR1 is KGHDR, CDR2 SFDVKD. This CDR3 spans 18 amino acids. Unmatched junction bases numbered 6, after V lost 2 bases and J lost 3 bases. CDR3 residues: CATSDSGLAGGPHYEQYV. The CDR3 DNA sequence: TGTGCCACCAGTGATTCGGGACTAGCGGGAGGGCCCCACTACGAGCAGTACGTC.

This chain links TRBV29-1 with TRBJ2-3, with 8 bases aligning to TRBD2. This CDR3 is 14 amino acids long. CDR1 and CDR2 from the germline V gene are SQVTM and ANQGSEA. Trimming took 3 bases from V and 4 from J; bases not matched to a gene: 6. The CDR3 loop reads CSVDGSGAADTQYF. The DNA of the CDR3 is TGCAGCGTTGACGGTAGCGGGGCCGCAGATACGCAGTATTTT.

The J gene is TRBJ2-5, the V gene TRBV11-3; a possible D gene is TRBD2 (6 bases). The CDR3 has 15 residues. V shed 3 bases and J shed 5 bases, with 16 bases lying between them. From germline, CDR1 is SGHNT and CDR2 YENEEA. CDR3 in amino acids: CASSLTTSGVETQYF. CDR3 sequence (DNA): TGTGCCAGCAGCTTGACGACTAGTGGGGTTGAGACCCAGTACTTC. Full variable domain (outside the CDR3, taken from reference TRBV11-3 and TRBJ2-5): EAGVVQSPRYKIIEKKQPVAFWCNPISGHNTLYWYLQNLGQGPELLIRYENEEAVDDSQLPKDRFSAERLKGVDSTLKIQPAELGDSAVYLCASSLTTSGVETQYFGPGTRLLVL.

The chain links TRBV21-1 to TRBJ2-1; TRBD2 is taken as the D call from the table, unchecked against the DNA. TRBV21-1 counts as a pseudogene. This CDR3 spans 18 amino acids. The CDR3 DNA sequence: TGTGCCAGCAGCAAGAATAGGTTAGGCGGGGGGGGTAACAATGAGCAGTTCTTC. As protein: CASSKNRLGGGGNNEQFF.

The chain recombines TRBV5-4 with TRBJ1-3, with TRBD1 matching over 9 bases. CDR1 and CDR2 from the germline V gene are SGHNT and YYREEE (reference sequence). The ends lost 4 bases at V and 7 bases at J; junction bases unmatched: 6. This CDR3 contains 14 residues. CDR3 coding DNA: TGTGCCAGCAGCCCCGGGACAGGGCTGAACACCATATATTTT. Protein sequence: CASSPGTGLNTIYF.

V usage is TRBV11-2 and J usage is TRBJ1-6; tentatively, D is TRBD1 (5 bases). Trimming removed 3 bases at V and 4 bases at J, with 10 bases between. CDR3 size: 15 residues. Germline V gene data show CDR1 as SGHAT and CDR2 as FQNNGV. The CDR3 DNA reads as TGTGCCAGCAGCTTGGGGGGGGGTTATAATTCACCCCTCCACTTT. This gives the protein CASSLGGGYNSPLHF.

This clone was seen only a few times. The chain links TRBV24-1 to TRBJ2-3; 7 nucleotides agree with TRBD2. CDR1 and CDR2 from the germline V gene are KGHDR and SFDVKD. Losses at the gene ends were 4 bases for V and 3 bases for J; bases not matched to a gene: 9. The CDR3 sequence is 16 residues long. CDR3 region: CATSDPIREGTDTQYF. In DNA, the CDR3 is TGTGCCACCAGTGACCCGATTAGGGAGGGAACAGATACGCAGTATTTT.

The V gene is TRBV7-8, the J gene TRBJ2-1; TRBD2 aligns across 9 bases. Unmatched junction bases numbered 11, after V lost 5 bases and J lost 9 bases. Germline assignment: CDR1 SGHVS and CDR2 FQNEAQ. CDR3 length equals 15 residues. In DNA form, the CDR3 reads TGTGCCAGCAGCAGCGGGGGGCTCTTAAGTAGTGAGCAGTTCTTC. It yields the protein CASSSGGLLSSEQFF. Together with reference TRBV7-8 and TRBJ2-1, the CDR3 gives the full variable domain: GAGVSQSPRYKVAKRGQDVALRCDPISGHVSLFWYQQALGQGPEFLTYFQNEAQLDKSGLPSDRFFAERPEGSVSTLKIQRTQQEDSAVYLCASSSGGLLSSEQFFGPGTRLTVL.

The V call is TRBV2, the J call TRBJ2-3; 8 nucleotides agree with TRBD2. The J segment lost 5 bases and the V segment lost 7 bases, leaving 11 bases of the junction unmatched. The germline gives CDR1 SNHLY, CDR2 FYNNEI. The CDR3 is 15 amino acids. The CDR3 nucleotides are TGTGCCAGCACGTCGGGGGGGCTTTGGTTAGATACGCAGTATTTT. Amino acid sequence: CASTSGGLWLDTQYF.

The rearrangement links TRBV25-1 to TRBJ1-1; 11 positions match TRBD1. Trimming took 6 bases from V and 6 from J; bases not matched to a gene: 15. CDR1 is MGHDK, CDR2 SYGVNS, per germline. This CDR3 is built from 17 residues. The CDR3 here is CASRGLPRDRGLAEAFF. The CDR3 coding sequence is TGTGCCAGCAGGGGGCTCCCCCGGGACAGGGGGTTAGCTGAAGCTTTCTTT.

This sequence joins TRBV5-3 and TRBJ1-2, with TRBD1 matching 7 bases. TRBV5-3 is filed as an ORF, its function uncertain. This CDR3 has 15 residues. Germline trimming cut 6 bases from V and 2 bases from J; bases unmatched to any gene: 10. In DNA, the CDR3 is TGTGCCAGAATAGCTCGTCCAGGGGGAAACTATGGCTACACCTTC. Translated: CARIARPGGNYGYTF.

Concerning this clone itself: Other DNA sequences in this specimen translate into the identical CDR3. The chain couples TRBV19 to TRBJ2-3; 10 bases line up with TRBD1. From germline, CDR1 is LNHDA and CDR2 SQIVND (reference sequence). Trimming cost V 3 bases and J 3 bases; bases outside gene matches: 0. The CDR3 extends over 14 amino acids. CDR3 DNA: TGTGCCAGTAGTATGGGACAGGGGACAGATACGCAGTATTTT. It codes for CASSMGQGTDTQYF. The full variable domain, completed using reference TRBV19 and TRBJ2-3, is DGGITQSPKYLFRKEGQNVTLSCEQNLNHDAMYWYRQDPGQGLRLIYYSQIVNDFQKGDIAEGYSVSREKKESFPLTVTSAQKNPTAFYLCASSMGQGTDTQYFGPGTRLTVL.

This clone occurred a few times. CDR3 in DNA: TGTGCCAGCAGCTCGGGACTTGGATACTACGAGCAGTACTTC. As protein: CASSSGLGYYEQYF. The chain couples TRBV7-2 to TRBJ2-7; D might be TRBD2 (6 bases). V was clipped by 4 bases and J by 3 bases, with 13 bases between them. CDR3 size: 14 residues. Germline V gives CDR1 SGHTA, CDR2 FQGNSA.

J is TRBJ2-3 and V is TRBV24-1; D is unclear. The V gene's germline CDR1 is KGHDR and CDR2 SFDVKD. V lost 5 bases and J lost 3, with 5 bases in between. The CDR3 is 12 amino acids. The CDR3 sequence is CATSGDTDTQYF. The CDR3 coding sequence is TGTGCCACCAGTGGAGATACAGATACGCAGTATTTT.

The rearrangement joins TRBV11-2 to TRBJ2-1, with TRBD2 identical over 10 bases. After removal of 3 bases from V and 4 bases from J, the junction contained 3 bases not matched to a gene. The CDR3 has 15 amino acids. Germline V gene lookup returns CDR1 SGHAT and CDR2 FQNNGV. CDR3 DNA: TGTGCCAGCAGCTTCTCTAGCGGGAGTTACAATGAGCAGTTCTTC. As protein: CASSFSSGSYNEQFF.

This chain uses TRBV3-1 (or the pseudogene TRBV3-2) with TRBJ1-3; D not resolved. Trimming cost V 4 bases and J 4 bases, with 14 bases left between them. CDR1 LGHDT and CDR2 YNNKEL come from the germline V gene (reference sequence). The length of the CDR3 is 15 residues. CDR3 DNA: TGTGCCAGCAGCCGACGAGAGGGTCTAGGAAACACCATATATTTT. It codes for CASSRREGLGNTIYF.